One and the same sample provided the 22 T cell receptor beta chains below, sequenced in a study of blood T cell repertoires in COVID-19. Clones were sequenced by immunoSEQ multiplex PCR, and TCRdb holds only the in-frame ones, with some missing. The sample consists of some 190,000 clones, 82% of them appearing once. Sequencing was carried out using peripheral blood. The receptor source for this set is a woman aged 80 or older with active or convalescent COVID-19.

The chain has TRBV9 and TRBJ2-1; 10 bases fit TRBD2. J lost 3 bases, V lost 3 bases, and 3 bases had no gene match. CDR3 length: 15 residues. Germline V gene lookup returns CDR1 SGDLS and CDR2 YYNGEE. CDR3 in amino acids: CASSAGLAFYNEQFF. The CDR3 nucleotides are TGTGCCAGCAGCGCGGGACTAGCGTTCTACAATGAGCAGTTCTTC. Drawing the rest from reference TRBV9 and TRBJ2-1, the complete variable domain is DSGVTQTPKHLITATGQRVTLRCSPRSGDLSVYWYQQSLDQGLQFLIQYYNGEERAKGNILERFSAQQFPDLHSELNLSSLELGDSALYFCASSAGLAFYNEQFFGPGTRLTVL.

The chain combines TRBV11-2 with TRBJ1-1; no reliable D call. Germline assignment: CDR1 SGHAT and CDR2 FQNNGV. This CDR3 is built from 14 residues. V dropped 3 bases and J dropped 1 base, with 9 bases sitting between them. CDR3 residues: CASSFVRGNTEAFF. The DNA of the CDR3 is TGTGCCAGCAGCTTCGTTCGGGGGAACACTGAAGCTTTCTTT.

V and J are TRBV5-1 and TRBJ1-6, with TRBD1 matching over 10 bases. The CDR3 contains 15 residues. V lost 0 bases, J lost 9 bases, and 3 bases stayed unmatched. Germline V CDR1 and CDR2: SGHRS, YFSETQ. CDR3 coding DNA: TGCGCCAGCAGCTTGGCCGACAGGGGGCTTTCACCCCTCCACTTT. Translation: CASSLADRGLSPLHF.

The chain joins TRBV27 to TRBJ1-1, with D tentatively TRBD1 (6 bases). V lost 3 bases and J 6 bases, leaving 11 bases between the germline ends. The CDR3 is 13 amino acids. The germline gives CDR1 MNHEY, CDR2 SMNVEV (reference sequence). CDR3 sequence: CASSFGGAPEAFF. The CDR3 DNA is TGTGCCAGCAGTTTCGGGGGGGCGCCTGAAGCTTTCTTT.

This clone was seen once. The chain links TRBV3-1 (or the pseudogene TRBV3-2) to TRBJ1-1; D ambiguous. This CDR3 has 14 residues. Trimming shortened V by 1 base and J by 4 bases, and 10 bases separated the two germline ends. Germline V gene sequence: CDR1 LGHDT, CDR2 YNNKEL (reference sequence). DNA for the CDR3: TGTGCCAGCAGCCAAGCGGTGGCAGGCACTGAAGCTTTCTTT. Encoded protein: CASSQAVAGTEAFF.

The chain uses TRBV2 and TRBJ2-7, with 9 positions matching TRBD2. The CDR3 has 16 amino acids. V was clipped by 6 bases and J by 3 bases; unmatched bases: 12. The germline CDR1 and CDR2 sequences are SNHLY and FYNNEI. CDR3: CASREIGLATYYEQYF. The DNA for the CDR3 is TGTGCCAGCAGAGAGATAGGACTAGCGACATACTACGAGCAGTACTTC. The variable domain in full, with the rest retrieved from reference TRBV2 and TRBJ2-7, is EPEVTQTPSHQVTQMGQEVILRCVPISNHLYFYWYRQILGQKVEFLVSFYNNEISEKSEIFDDQFSVERPDGSNFTLKIRSTKLEDSAMYFCASREIGLATYYEQYFGPGTRLTVT.

The rearrangement joins TRBV7-3 to TRBJ1-1, with 7 bases that match TRBD1. Germline-derived CDR1 and CDR2 are SGHTA and FQGTGA. This CDR3 region has 13 residues. The V segment lost 2 bases and the J segment 6 bases; nucleotides outside the gene matches: 3. CDR3 bases: TGTGCCAGCAGCTTAGCGCAGGGGGCTGAAGCTTTCTTT. Protein sequence: CASSLAQGAEAFF.

The V and J genes are TRBV19 and TRBJ1-1; 8 bases are a match to TRBD1. The germline gives CDR1 LNHDA, CDR2 SQIVND (reference sequence). CDR3 length: 15 residues. Trimming at V came to 3 bases and at J to 5 bases, leaving 8 bases not matched to a gene. CDR3: CASSMPRGLSTEAFF. The CDR3 DNA follows: TGTGCCAGTAGTATGCCCAGGGGGCTGTCGACTGAAGCTTTCTTT.

This rearrangement joins TRBV5-1 to TRBJ1-1; 8 bases match TRBD1. Germline CDR1 is SGHRS and CDR2 is YFSETQ. The V segment lost 5 bases and the J segment 1 base; nucleotides outside the gene matches: 1. The CDR3 loop spans 13 amino acids. CDR3 in amino acids: CASRDRENTEAFF. DNA for the CDR3: TGCGCCAGCAGGGACAGGGAGAACACTGAAGCTTTCTTT.

In DNA form, the CDR3 reads TGTGCCAGCAGCTTGGTTACAGGGGCAACTAATGAAAAACTGTTTTTT. It translates to CASSLVTGATNEKLFF. The chain uses TRBV5-8 and TRBJ1-4, with 7 bases matching TRBD1. V lost 0 bases and J lost 0; bases outside the gene matches: 2. Germline V gene sequence: CDR1 SGHTS, CDR2 YDEGEE. The CDR3 consists of 16 residues. The full variable domain, its missing parts supplied by reference TRBV5-8 and TRBJ1-4, is EAGVTQSPTHLIKTRGQQATLRCSPISGHTSVYWYQQALGLGLQFLLWYDEGEERNRGNFPPRFSGRQFPNYSSELNVNALELEDSALYLCASSLVTGATNEKLFFGSGTQLSVL.

The chain carries TRBV5-6 and TRBJ2-1, with no clear D. The CDR3 is 14 amino acids. V was cut by 2 bases and J by 9 bases, with 15 bases left in between. Germline assignment: CDR1 SGHDT and CDR2 YYEEEE. Written as DNA, the CDR3 is TGTGCCAGCAGCTTCAACGAGGCGATGAGTGAGCAGTTCTTC. Amino acids: CASSFNEAMSEQFF.

This rearrangement joins TRBV27 to TRBJ1-2; 9 nucleotides agree with TRBD1. Germline-derived CDR1 and CDR2 are MNHEY and SMNVEV (reference sequence). With 5 bases clipped from V and 6 bases from J, the junction kept 13 bases outside the gene matches. This CDR3 spans 16 amino acids. CDR3 DNA: TGTGCCAGCAGTCCCGCGGGACAGGGAATCTTCCATGGCTACACCTTC. Protein: CASSPAGQGIFHGYTF.

The chain couples TRBV9 to TRBJ2-1; the D is unclear. Germline V gene lookup returns CDR1 SGDLS and CDR2 YYNGEE. This CDR3 has 13 amino acids. The V and J ends lost 0 bases and 3 bases respectively, with 4 bases between them. CDR3 residues: CASSVANYNEQFF. The CDR3 nucleotides read TGTGCCAGCAGCGTAGCCAACTACAATGAGCAGTTCTTC. The whole variable domain, remainder taken from reference TRBV9 and TRBJ2-1, is DSGVTQTPKHLITATGQRVTLRCSPRSGDLSVYWYQQSLDQGLQFLIQYYNGEERAKGNILERFSAQQFPDLHSELNLSSLELGDSALYFCASSVANYNEQFFGPGTRLTVL.

This chain connects TRBV3-1 (or the pseudogene TRBV3-2) to TRBJ2-1, with TRBD2 identical over 14 bases. There are 15 residues in the CDR3. The germline V gene encodes CDR1 LGHDT and CDR2 YNNKEL (reference sequence). V was clipped by 1 base and J by 7 bases; unmatched bases: 0. The CDR3 bases are TGTGCCAGCAGCCAAGGGACTAGCGGGAGGAATGAGCAGTTCTTC. Translating gives CASSQGTSGRNEQFF.

This clone came up a few times. This chain joins TRBV5-1 and TRBJ2-7; 10 positions match TRBD2. The CDR3 has 14 residues. The trim removed 4 bases at V and 6 bases at J, leaving 7 bases unmatched. The V gene's germline CDR1 is SGHRS and CDR2 YFSETQ. CDR3 sequence: CASSIRTSGAEQYF. For the CDR3, the DNA is TGCGCCAGCAGCATTAGGACTAGCGGAGCCGAGCAGTACTTC.

This chain joins TRBV28 and TRBJ1-5; 11 bases are shared with TRBD1. The V gene end was trimmed by 7 bases and the J gene end by 5 bases; junction bases not matched to a gene: 7. The CDR3 contains 15 residues. Germline CDR1 reads MDHEN; CDR2 reads SYDVKM. CDR3 in DNA: TGTGCCAGCAACCATTTGGGACAGGGGGATCAGCCCCAGCATTTT. Translation gives CASNHLGQGDQPQHF.

The chain employs TRBV6-6 and TRBJ2-1, with a tentative D call TRBD1 (6 bases). The CDR3 length is 15 residues. V lost 1 base to trimming and J lost 7 bases, with 14 bases between them. CDR1 is MNHNY and CDR2 is SVGAGI in the germline V gene (reference sequence). CDR3 sequence: CASSYYAQGWNEQFF. The CDR3 DNA is TGTGCCAGCAGTTACTATGCCCAGGGGTGGAATGAGCAGTTCTTC.

This clone showed up just a few times. J is TRBJ1-6 and V is TRBV28, with D possibly matching TRBD1 (6 bases). V lost 7 bases and J lost 7, with 17 bases in between. The CDR3 totals 15 residues. Germline V gene sequence: CDR1 MDHEN, CDR2 SYDVKM. CDR3 nucleotides: TGTGCCAGCACCTTACAGGGTTACTCCAATTCACCCCTCCACTTT. It is translated as CASTLQGYSNSPLHF.

The chain couples TRBV5-5 to TRBJ2-2; a weak D match, TRBD1 (6 bases). The V and J ends lost 3 bases and 0 bases respectively, with 21 bases between them. This CDR3 region has 19 residues. Germline loops: CDR1 SGHKS, CDR2 YYEKEE (reference sequence). The CDR3 spells CASSSIPHGQLSNTGELFF. CDR3 nucleotides: TGTGCCAGCAGCTCGATACCCCACGGACAGCTATCGAACACCGGGGAGCTGTTTTTT.

This rearrangement joins TRBV18 to TRBJ1-1; D perhaps matches TRBD1 (5 bases). Trimming pared 2 bases from V and 4 bases from J, leaving 5 bases between. In germline, CDR1 is KGHSH, CDR2 LQKENI. The CDR3 covers 12 residues. The CDR3 DNA reads as TGTGCCAGCTCACCAGGGGCCACTGAAGCTTTCTTT. This sequence encodes CASSPGATEAFF.

Comments on this clone: Other nucleotide sequences in the sample specify the same CDR3. CDR3 sequence (DNA): TGCGCCAGCAGCTTGACGGGTAGCTCCTACAATGAGCAGTTCTTC. As protein: CASSLTGSSYNEQFF. This rearrangement joins TRBV5-1 to TRBJ2-1; no clear D. V dropped 1 base and J dropped 0 bases, with 8 bases sitting between them. The CDR3 consists of 15 residues. Germline assignment: CDR1 SGHRS and CDR2 YFSETQ.

The chain employs TRBV5-1 and TRBJ1-6; 7 bases are shared with TRBD1. The V and J ends lost 1 base and 9 bases, in that order; junction bases with no gene match: 4. The CDR3 is 14 residues long. Germline V gene data show CDR1 as SGHRS and CDR2 as YFSETQ. The chain's CDR3 is CASSLNRGGSPLHF. DNA of the CDR3: TGCGCCAGCAGCTTGAACAGGGGAGGTTCACCCCTCCACTTT.